This entry is about one TCR beta chain. These data come from a study of blood T cell repertoires in COVID-19. The assay was immunoSEQ multiplex PCR, and TCRdb's table has in-frame clones only and misses some. The table lists fewer than 300,000 clones, approximately 91% of them singletons. There are 15 residues in the CDR3. Trimming removed 1 base from V and 5 bases from J; junction bases left unmatched: 4. CDR1 KGHSH and CDR2 LQKENI come from the germline V gene. The V and J genes are TRBV18 and TRBJ1-4, with 7 positions matching TRBD1. The sample taken for sequencing was peripheral blood. The receptor comes from a woman aged 30 to 39 with COVID-19, enrolled during active disease. The CDR3 region is CASSPQGARNEKLFF. The CDR3 nucleotides read TGTGCCAGCTCACCACAGGGGGCGCGAAATGAAAAACTGTTTTTT.